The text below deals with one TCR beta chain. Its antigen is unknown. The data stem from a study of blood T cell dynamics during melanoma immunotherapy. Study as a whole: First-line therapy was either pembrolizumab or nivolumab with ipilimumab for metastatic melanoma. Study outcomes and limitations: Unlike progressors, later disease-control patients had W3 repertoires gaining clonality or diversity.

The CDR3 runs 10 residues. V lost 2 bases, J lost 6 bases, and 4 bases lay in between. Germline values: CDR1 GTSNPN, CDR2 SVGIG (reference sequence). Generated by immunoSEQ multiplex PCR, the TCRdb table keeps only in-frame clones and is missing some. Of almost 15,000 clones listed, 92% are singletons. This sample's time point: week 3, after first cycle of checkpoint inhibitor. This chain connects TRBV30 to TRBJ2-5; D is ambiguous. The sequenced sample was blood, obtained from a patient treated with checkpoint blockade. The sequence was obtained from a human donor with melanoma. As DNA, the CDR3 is TGTGCCTGGAGTCATAAGACCCAGTACTTC. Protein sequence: CAWSHKTQYF.